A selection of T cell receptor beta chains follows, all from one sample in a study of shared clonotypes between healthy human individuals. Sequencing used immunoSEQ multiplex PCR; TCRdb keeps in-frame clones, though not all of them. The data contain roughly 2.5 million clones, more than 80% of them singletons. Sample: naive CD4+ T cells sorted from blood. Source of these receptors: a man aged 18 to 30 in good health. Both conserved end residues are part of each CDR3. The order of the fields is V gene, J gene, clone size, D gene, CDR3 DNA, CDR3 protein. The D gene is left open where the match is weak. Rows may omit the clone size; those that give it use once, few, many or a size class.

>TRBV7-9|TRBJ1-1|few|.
TGTGCCAGCAGCTCTGGACAGATCCGGGACACTGAAGCTTTCTTT
CASSSGQIRDTEAFF
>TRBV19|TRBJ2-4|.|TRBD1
TGTGCCAGTCATAAGGGGGGACAGGGCAAAAACATTCAGTACTTC
CASHKGGQGKNIQYF
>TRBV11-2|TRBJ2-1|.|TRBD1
TGTGCCAGCAGCTTAGTGGGGACAGGGGGCCCCTACAATGAGCAGTTCTTC
CASSLVGTGGPYNEQFF
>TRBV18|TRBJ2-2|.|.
TGTGCCAGCTCACCACCGTCGAACACCGGGGAGCTGTTTTTT
CASSPPSNTGELFF
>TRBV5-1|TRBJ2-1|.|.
TGCGCCAGCAGCCCCGAGGGACACCTACTCCTTCAGTTCTTC
CASSPEGHLLLQFF
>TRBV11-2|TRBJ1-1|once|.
TGTGCCAGCAGCAAATTGAGGAACACTGAAGCTTTCTTT
CASSKLRNTEAFF
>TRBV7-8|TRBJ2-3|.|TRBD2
TGTGCCAGCAGCCGAACGCTAGCGGAAAGCACAGATACGCAGTATTTT
CASSRTLAESTDTQYF
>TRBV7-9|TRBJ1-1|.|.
TGTGCCAGCAGCTTTTACCCCCTGAACACTGAAGCTTTCTTT
CASSFYPLNTEAFF
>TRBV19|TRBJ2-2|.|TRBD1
TGTGCCAGTAGTATAGGACAGGGTGGCGGGGAGCTGTTTTTT
CASSIGQGGGELFF
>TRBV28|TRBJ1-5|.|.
TGTGCCAGCAGTCCTTCGGGGGGCTCAAGTCAGCCCCAGCATTTT
CASSPSGGSSQPQHF
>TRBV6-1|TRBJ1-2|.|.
TGTGCCAGCAGTGAAATCGAGGGGACTGGCTACACCTTC
CASSEIEGTGYTF
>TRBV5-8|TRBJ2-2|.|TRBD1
TGTGCCAGCAGCACGGGGACAGTCCGCACCGGGGAGCTGTTTTTT
CASSTGTVRTGELFF
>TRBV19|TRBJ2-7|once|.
TGTGCCAGTAGTAACGTGGGGAGCTCCTACGAGCAGTACTTC
CASSNVGSSYEQYF
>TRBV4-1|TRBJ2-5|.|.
TGCGCCAGCAGCCAAGCGTGGGGACTTCAAGAGACCCAGTACTTC
CASSQAWGLQETQYF
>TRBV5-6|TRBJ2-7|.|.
TGTGCCAGCAGCATAGTGGGGGGCGCCTACGAGCAGTACTTC
CASSIVGGAYEQYF
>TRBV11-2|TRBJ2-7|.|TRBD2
TGTGCCAGCAGCTTAGATCTAGCGGGGAGTTTGTACGAGCAGTACTTC
CASSLDLAGSLYEQYF
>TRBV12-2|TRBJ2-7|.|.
TGTGCAAGTCGCTTAGCTGAGGACAGGTTCTACGAGCAGTACTTC
CASRLAEDRFYEQYF
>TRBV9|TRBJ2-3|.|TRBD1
TGTGCCAGCAGCGTCTCCGGGACAGGGACAGATACGCAGTATTTT
CASSVSGTGTDTQYF
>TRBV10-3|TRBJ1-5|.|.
TGTGCCATCAGTGAGTCCAACGTTAATCAGCCCCAGCATTTT
CAISESNVNQPQHF
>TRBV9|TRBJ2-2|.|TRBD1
TGTGCCAGCAGCGATCGGACAGGCCTAGGGACCGGGGAGCTGTTTTTT
CASSDRTGLGTGELFF
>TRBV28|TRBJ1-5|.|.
TGTGCCAGCGGTGATACGACAGGTCAGCCCCAGCATTTT
CASGDTTGQPQHF
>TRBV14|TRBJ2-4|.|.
TGTGCCAGCAGGCCGAGTTCTGGTAACATTCAGTACTTC
CASRPSSGNIQYF
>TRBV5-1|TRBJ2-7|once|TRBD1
TGCGCCAGCAGCTTACCGGGACAGGGGTACGAGCAGTACTTC
CASSLPGQGYEQYF
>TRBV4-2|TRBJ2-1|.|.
TGTGCCAGCAGCCATGGGGGGTTCTCCTACAATGAGCAGTTCTTC
CASSHGGFSYNEQFF
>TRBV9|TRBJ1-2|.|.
TGTGCCAGCAGCGTAAGGGCAGGGTGGGAGTCTAACTATGGCTACACCTTC
CASSVRAGWESNYGYTF
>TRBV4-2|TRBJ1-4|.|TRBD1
TGTGCCAGCAGCCAAGTGTCCGGACAGGGGGCTGAAAAACTGTTTTTT
CASSQVSGQGAEKLFF
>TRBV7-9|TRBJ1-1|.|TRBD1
TGTGCCAGCAGCACCCGACAGGGAATAGAAGCTTTCTTT
CASSTRQGIEAFF
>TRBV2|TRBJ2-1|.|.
TGTGCCAGCAGTGTTGCTCCCGTGGGTGAGCAGTTCTTC
CASSVAPVGEQFF
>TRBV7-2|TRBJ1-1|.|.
TGTGCCAGCAGCCCTAGACTACCTGAAGCTTTCTTT
CASSPRLPEAFF
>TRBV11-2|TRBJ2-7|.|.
TGTGCCAGCAGCTTAGTCAGGACTTTCTACGAGCAGTACTTC
CASSLVRTFYEQYF